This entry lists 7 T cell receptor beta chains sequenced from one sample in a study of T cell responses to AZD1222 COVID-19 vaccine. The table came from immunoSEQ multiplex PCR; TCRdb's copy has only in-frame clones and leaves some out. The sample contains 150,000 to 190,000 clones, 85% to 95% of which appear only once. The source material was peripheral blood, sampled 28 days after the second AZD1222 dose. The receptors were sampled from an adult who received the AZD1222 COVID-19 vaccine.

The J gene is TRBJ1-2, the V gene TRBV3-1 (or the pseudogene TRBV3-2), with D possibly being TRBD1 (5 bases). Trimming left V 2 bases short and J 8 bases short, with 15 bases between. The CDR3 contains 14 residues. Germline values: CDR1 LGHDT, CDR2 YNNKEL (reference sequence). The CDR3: CASSQRPSGQGYTF. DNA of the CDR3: TGTGCCAGCAGCCAAAGGCCCTCGGGGCAAGGCTACACCTTC.

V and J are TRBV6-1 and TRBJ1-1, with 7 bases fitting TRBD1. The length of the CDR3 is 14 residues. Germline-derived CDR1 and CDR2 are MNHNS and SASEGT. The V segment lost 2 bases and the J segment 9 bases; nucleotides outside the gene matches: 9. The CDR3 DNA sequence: TGTGCCAGCAGTGAAATGTTGACAGGGCAACAAGCTTTCTTT. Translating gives CASSEMLTGQQAFF.

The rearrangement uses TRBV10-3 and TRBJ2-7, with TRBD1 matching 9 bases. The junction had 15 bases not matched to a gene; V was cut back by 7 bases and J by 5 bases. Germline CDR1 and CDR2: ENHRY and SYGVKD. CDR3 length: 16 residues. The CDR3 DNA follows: TGTGCCATCAAAAGCTTTTCTGGGACAGGGTCGGACGAGCAGTACTTC. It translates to CAIKSFSGTGSDEQYF.

The DNA for the CDR3 is TGTGCCAGCTCACCAACTCTGGCGGGAGCACAGGAATCATTGCAGTACTTC. Amino acid sequence: CASSPTLAGAQESLQYF. The chain is built from TRBV18 and TRBJ2-7; 7 bases agree with TRBD2. The V gene end was trimmed by 2 bases and the J gene end by 9 bases; junction bases not matched to a gene: 19. Germline V gene sequence: CDR1 KGHSH, CDR2 LQKENI. The CDR3 totals 17 residues.

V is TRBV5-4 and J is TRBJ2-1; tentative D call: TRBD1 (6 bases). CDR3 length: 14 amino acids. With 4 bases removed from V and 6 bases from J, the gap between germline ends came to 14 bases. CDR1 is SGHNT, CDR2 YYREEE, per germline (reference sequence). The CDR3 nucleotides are TGTGCCAGCAGCCCCCCGACAGGCGTCAATGAGCAGTTCTTC. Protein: CASSPPTGVNEQFF.

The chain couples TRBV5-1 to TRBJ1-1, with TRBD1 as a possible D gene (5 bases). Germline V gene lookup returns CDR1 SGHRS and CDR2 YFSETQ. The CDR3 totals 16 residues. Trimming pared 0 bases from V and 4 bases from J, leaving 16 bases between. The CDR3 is CASSLAAGTLRTEAFF. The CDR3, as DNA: TGCGCCAGCAGCTTGGCCGCCGGGACTTTACGCACTGAAGCTTTCTTT. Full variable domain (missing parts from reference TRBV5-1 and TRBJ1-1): KAGVTQTPRYLIKTRGQQVTLSCSPISGHRSVSWYQQTPGQGLQFLFEYFSETQRNKGNFPGRFSGRQFSNSRSEMNVSTLELGDSALYLCASSLAAGTLRTEAFFGQGTRLTVV.

The CDR3 loop is CASSFGVFNSPLHF. As DNA, the CDR3 is TGTGCCAGCAGTTTCGGAGTCTTTAATTCACCCCTCCACTTT. The chain links TRBV27 to TRBJ1-6; D remains ambiguous. Germline values: CDR1 MNHEY, CDR2 SMNVEV (reference sequence). The CDR3 sequence is 14 residues long. V was pared by 3 bases and J by 6 bases, with 9 bases between.